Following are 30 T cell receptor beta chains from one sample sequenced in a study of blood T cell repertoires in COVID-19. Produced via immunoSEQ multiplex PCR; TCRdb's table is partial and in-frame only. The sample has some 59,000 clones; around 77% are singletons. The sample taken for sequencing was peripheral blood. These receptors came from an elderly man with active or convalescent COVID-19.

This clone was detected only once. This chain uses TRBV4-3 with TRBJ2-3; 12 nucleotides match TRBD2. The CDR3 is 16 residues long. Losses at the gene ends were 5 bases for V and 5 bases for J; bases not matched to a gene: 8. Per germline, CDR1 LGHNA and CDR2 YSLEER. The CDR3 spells CASSVRLAGVVDTQYF. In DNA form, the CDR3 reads TGCGCCAGCAGCGTTCGACTAGCGGGAGTTGTAGATACGCAGTATTTT.

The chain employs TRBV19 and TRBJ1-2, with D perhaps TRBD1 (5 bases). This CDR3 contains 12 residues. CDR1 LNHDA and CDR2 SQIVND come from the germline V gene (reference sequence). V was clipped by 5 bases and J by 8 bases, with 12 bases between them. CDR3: CASSGRVGGYTF. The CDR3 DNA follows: TGTGCCAGTAGTGGCAGGGTCGGGGGCTACACCTTC. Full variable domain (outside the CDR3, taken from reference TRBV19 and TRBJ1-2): DGGITQSPKYLFRKEGQNVTLSCEQNLNHDAMYWYRQDPGQGLRLIYYSQIVNDFQKGDIAEGYSVSREKKESFPLTVTSAQKNPTAFYLCASSGRVGGYTFGSGTRLTVV.

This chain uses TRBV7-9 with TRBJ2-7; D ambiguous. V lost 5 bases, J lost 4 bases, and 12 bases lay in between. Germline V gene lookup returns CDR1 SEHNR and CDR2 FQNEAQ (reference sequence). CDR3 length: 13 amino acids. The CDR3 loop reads CASSRGDSYEQYF. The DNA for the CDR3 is TGTGCCAGCAGCCGAGGTGACTCGTACGAGCAGTACTTC.

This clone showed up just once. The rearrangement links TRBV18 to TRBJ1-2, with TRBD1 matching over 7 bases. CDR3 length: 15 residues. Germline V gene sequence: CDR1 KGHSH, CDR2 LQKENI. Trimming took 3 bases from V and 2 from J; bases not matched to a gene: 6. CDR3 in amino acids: CASSPLDRANYGYTF. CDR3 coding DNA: TGTGCCAGCTCACCCCTCGACAGGGCGAACTATGGCTACACCTTC.

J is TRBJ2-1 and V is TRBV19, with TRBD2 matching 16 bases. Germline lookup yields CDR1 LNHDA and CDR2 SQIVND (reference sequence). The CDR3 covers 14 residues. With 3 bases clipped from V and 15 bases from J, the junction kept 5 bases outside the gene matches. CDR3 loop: CASSMGLAGGLRFF. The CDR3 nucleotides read TGTGCCAGTAGTATGGGACTAGCGGGGGGGCTCCGGTTCTTC.

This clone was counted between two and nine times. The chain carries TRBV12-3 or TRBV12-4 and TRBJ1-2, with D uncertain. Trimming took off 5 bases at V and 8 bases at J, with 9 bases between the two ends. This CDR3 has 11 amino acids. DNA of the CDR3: TGTGCCAGCAGTCCGGGAAGGGGCTACACCTTC. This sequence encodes CASSPGRGYTF.

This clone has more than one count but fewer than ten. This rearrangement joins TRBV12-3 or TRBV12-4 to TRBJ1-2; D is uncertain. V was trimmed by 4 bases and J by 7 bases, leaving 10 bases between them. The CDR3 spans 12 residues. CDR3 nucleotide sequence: TGTGCCAGCAGTTCCGGAGACTTTGGCTACACCTTC. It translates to CASSSGDFGYTF.

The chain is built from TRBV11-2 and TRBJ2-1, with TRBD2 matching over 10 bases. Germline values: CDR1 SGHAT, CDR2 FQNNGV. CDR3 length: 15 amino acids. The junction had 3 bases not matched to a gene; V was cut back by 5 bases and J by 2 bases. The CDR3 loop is CASSLSGGAYNEQFF. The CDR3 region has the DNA TGTGCCAGCAGCCTCAGCGGGGGGGCCTACAATGAGCAGTTCTTC. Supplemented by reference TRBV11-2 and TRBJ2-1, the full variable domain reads EAGVAQSPRYKIIEKRQSVAFWCNPISGHATLYWYQQILGQGPKLLIQFQNNGVVDDSQLPKDRFSAERLKGVDSTLKIQPAKLEDSAVYLCASSLSGGAYNEQFFGPGTRLTVL.

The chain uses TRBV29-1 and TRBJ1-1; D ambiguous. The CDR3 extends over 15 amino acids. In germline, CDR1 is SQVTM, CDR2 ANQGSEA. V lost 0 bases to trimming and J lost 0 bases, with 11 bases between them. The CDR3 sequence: CSVEDLSLMNTEAFF. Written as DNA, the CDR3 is TGCAGCGTTGAAGATCTCAGTTTGATGAACACTGAAGCTTTCTTT.

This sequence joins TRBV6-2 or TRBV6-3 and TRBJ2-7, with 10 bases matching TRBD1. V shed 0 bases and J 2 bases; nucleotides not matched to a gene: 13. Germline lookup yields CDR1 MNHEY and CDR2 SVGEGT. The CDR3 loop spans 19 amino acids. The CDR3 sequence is CASSYSTGDRGDFTYEQYF. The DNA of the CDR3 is TGTGCCAGCAGTTACTCGACGGGGGACAGGGGAGATTTCACCTACGAGCAGTACTTC.

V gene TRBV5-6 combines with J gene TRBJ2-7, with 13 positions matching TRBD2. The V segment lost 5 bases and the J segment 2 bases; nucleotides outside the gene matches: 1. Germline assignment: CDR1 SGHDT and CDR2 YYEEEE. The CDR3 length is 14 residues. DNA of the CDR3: TGTGCCAGCAGGGGGACTAGCGGGGCCTACGAGCAGTACTTC. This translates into CASRGTSGAYEQYF.

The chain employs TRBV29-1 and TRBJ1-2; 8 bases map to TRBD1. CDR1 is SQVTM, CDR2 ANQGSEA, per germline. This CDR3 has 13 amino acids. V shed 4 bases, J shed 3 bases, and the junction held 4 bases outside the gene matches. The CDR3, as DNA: TGCAGCGTTGGGACAGGGTGGGACTATGGCTACACCTTC. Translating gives CSVGTGWDYGYTF.

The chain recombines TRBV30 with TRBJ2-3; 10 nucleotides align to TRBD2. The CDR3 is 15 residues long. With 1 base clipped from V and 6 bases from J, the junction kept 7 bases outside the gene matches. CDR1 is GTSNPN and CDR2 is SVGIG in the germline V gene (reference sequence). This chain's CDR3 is CAWSAGLAARDTQYF. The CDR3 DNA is TGTGCCTGGAGTGCAGGACTAGCGGCCCGGGATACGCAGTATTTT.

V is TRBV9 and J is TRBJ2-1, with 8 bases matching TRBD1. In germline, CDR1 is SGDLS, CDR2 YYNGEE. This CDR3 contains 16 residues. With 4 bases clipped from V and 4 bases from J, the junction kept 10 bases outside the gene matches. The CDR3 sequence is CASSYGPGQEYNEQFF. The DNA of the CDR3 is TGTGCCAGCAGCTATGGTCCGGGACAGGAGTACAATGAGCAGTTCTTC.

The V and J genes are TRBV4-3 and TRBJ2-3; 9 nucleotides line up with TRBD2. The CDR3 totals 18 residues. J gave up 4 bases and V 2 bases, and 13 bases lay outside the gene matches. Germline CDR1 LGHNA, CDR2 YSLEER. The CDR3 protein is CASSQYALAGGRSDTQYF. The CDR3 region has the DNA TGCGCCAGCAGCCAATACGCCCTGGCGGGAGGGCGCTCAGATACGCAGTATTTT.

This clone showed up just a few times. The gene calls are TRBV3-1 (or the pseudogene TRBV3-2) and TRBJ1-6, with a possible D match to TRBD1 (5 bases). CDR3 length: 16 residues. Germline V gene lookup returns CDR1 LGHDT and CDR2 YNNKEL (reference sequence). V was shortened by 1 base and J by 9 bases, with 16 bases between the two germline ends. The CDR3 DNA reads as TGTGCCAGCAGCCAAGGGGTAGCCAGGGAATTTTCACCCCTCCACTTT. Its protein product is CASSQGVAREFSPLHF.

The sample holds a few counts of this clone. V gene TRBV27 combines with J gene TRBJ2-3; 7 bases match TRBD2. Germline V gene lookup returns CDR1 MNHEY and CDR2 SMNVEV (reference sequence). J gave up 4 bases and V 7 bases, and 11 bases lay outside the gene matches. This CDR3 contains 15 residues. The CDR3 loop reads CASTPWGGDSDTQYF. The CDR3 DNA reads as TGTGCCAGCACTCCCTGGGGGGGGGATTCAGATACGCAGTATTTT.

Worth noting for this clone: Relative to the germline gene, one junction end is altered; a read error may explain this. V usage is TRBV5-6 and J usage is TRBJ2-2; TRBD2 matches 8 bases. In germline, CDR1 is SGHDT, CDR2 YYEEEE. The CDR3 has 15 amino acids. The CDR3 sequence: CASSLGLGEAGELFF. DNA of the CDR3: TGTGCCAGCAGTTTGGGACTAGGGGAGGCCGGGGAGCTGTTTTTT.

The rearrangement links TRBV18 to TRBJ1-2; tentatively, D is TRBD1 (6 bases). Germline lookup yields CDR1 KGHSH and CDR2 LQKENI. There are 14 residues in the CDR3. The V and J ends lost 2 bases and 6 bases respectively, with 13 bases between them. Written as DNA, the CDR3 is TGTGCCAGCTCACCATCTTCAGGGGACCATGGCTACACCTTC. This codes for CASSPSSGDHGYTF.

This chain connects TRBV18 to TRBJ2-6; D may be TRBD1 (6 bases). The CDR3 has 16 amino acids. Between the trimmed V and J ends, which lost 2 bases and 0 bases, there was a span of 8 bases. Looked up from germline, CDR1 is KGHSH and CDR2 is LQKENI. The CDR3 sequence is CASSPTGISGANVLTF. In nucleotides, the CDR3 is TGTGCCAGCTCACCAACAGGGATCTCTGGGGCCAACGTCCTGACTTTC.

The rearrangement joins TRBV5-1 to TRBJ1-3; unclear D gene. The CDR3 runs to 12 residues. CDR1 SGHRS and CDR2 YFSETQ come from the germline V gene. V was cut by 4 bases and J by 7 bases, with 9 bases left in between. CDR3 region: CASSNFGNTIYF. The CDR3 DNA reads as TGCGCCAGCAGCAACTTCGGGAACACCATATATTTT.

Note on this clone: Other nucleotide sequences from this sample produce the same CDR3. CDR3 coding DNA: TGTGCCAGCAGCCCGCGAGGGGGGGGAAAAAACATTCAGTACTTC. Residues: CASSPRGGGKNIQYF. The genes are TRBV14 and TRBJ2-4; maybe TRBD2 (7 bases). The CDR3 extends over 15 amino acids. Germline CDR1 SGHDN, CDR2 FVKESK. V lost 4 bases and J lost 4, with 14 bases in between.

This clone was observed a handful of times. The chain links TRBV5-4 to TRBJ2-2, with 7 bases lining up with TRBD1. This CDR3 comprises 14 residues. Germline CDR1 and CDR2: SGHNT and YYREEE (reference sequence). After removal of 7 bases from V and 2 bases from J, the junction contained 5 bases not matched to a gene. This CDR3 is CASHRDSNTGELFF. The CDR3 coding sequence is TGTGCCAGCCACCGGGACAGTAACACCGGGGAGCTGTTTTTT.

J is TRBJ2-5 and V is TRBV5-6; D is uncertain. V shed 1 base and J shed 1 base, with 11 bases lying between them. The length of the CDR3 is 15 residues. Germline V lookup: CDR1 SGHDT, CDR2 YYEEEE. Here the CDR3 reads CASSLKIALQETQYF. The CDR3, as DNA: TGTGCCAGCAGCTTGAAAATAGCTCTCCAAGAGACCCAGTACTTC.

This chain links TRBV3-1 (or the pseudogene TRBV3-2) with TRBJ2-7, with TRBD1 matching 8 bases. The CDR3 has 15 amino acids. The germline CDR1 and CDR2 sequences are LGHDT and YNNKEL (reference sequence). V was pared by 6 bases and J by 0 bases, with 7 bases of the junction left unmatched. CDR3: CASSYRQGSSYEQYF. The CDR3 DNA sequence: TGTGCCAGCAGTTACCGACAGGGGAGCTCCTACGAGCAGTACTTC.

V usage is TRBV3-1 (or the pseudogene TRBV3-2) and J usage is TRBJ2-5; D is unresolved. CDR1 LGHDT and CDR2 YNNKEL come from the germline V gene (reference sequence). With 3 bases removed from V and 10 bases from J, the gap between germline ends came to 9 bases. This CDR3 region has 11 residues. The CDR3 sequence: CASSHAGGQYF. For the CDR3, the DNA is TGTGCCAGCAGCCACGCCGGTGGCCAGTACTTC.

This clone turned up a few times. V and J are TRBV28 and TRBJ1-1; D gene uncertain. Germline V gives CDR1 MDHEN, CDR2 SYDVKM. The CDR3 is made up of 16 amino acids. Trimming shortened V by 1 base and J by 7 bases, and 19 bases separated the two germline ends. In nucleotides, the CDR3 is TGTGCCAGCAGTTTATCCACCACTGCCTCCCTTAATGAAGCTTTCTTT. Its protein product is CASSLSTTASLNEAFF. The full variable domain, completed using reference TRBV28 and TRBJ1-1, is DVKVTQSSRYLVKRTGEKVFLECVQDMDHENMFWYRQDPGLGLRLIYFSYDVKMKEKGDIPEGYSVSREKKERFSLILESASTNQTSMYLCASSLSTTASLNEAFFGQGTRLTVV.

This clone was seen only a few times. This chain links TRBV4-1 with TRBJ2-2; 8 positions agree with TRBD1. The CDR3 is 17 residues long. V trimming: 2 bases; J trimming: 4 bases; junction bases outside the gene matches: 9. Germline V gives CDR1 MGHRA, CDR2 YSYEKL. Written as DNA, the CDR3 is TGCGCCAGCAGCCAACGTACAGGGGGACGGACCACCGGGGAGCTGTTTTTT. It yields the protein CASSQRTGGRTTGELFF.

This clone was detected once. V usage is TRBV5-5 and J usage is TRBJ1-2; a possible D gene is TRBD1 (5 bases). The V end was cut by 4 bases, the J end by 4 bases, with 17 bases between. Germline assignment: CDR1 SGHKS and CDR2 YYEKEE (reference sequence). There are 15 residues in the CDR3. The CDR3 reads CASSPLPGLGYGYTF. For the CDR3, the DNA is TGTGCCAGCAGCCCGCTCCCAGGGTTGGGCTATGGCTACACCTTC.

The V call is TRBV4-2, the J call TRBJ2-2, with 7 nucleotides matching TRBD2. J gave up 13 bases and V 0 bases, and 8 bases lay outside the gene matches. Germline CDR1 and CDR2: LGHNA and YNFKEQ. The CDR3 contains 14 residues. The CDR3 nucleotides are TGTGCCAGCAGCCAAGATCCCACTAGCGAATGGCTGTTTTTT. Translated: CASSQDPTSEWLFF.